Each of the 23 T cell receptor beta chains below was sequenced from the same sample in a study of blood T cells in healthy people across ages (dated by TCRdb to between 2014 and 2016). Library preparation employed 5' RACE. Sequenced on an Illumina HiSeq 2500. The second PCR ran for roughly 7 to 11 cycles and used a J-beta primer mix along with a sample-barcoded 5' primer. Clones were called with MiXCR by TCRdb after fastp trimmed the public reads at Q25, and only in-frame beta chains were retained. Each entry merges the rows of one CDR3 protein and shows their most common DNA and genes. Present in this sample are some 920,000 distinct CDR3 sequences, 51% of which were seen just once. The top ten clonotypes cover about 22% of the sample. Sequenced input: blood. Receptor source: a woman aged 55 to 70 in good health.

This clonotype was seen ten or more times. The CDR3 protein is CSADQGGLQETQYF. Here the CDR3 DNA reads TGCAGCGCCGACCAGGGGGGCTTACAAGAGACCCAGTACTTC. The chain uses TRBV29-1 and TRBJ2-5; D possibly corresponds to TRBD1 (7 bases). The CDR3 is made up of 14 amino acids. Germline loops: CDR1 SQVTM, CDR2 ANQGSEA. Deletions cut 7 bases from V and 2 bases from J, with 17 bases between.

The chain uses TRBV12-3 or TRBV12-4 and TRBJ2-7, with 14 bases fitting TRBD2. The end of the DNA fits TRBJ2-1 better, so the J call may be wrong. The CDR3 covers 16 residues. CDR3 amino acids: CASSFVTSGRAGEQFF. The CDR3 DNA reads as TGTGCCAGCAGTTTTGTGACTAGCGGGAGGGCAGGAGAGCAGTTCTTC.

The gene calls are TRBV7-2 and TRBJ2-1; D not certain. CDR1 and CDR2 from the germline V gene are SGHTA and FQGNSA. This CDR3 is built from 14 residues. Trimming cost V 2 bases and J 6 bases, with 11 bases left between them. The CDR3 here is CASSLFGVSNEQFF. The CDR3 DNA reads TGTGCCAGCAGCTTATTCGGCGTGAGCAATGAGCAGTTCTTC.

J is TRBJ2-1 and V is TRBV27, with a possible D match to TRBD1 (6 bases). Germline values: CDR1 MNHEY, CDR2 SMNVEV (reference sequence). CDR3 size: 14 residues. Trimming removed 6 bases from V and 4 bases from J, with 13 bases in between. The CDR3 DNA sequence: TGTGCCAGCAGGGACAGAGGTAGATACAATGAGCAGTTCTTC. Encoded protein: CASRDRGRYNEQFF.

Concerning this clonotype itself: At one of its ends the junction is not consistent with the germline gene, which may arise from a read error. The CDR3 protein is CAGSFLASSYEQYF. In DNA form, the CDR3 reads TGTGCCGGCAGCTTTCTCGCCTCCTCCTACGAGCAGTACTTC. The chain recombines TRBV13 with TRBJ2-7; no definite D call. The CDR3 is 14 amino acids. The germline V gene encodes CDR1 PRHDT and CDR2 FYEKMQ (reference sequence).

This rearrangement joins TRBV7-7 to TRBJ2-5, with 10 bases aligning to TRBD2. CDR1 and CDR2 (germline): SSHAT, FNYEAQ (reference sequence). J was trimmed by 2 bases and V by 5 bases; bases with no gene match: 5. The CDR3 is made up of 15 amino acids. The CDR3 protein is CASSRLAGSQETQYF. Written as DNA, the CDR3 is TGTGCCAGCAGCAGACTAGCGGGTTCTCAAGAGACCCAGTACTTC.

This clonotype came up a few times. This chain links TRBV9 with TRBJ2-7; tentatively, D is TRBD2 (6 bases). This CDR3 has 15 residues. With 6 bases removed from V and 7 bases from J, the gap between germline ends came to 23 bases. CDR1 and CDR2 (germline): SGDLS, YYNGEE. The CDR3 sequence: CASIPRRDSRREQYF. CDR3 DNA: TGTGCCAGCATCCCCCGGCGGGACTCCAGGCGGGAGCAGTACTTC.

This clonotype was seen more than once but under ten times. This chain connects TRBV20-1 to TRBJ2-4; D unclear. The DNA end lines up better with TRBJ2-7; the J call may be wrong. The germline CDR1 and CDR2 sequences are DFQATT and SNEGSKA (reference sequence). This CDR3 region has 11 residues. The CDR3 is CSARDGFEQYF. DNA of the CDR3: TGCAGTGCTAGAGACGGCTTCGAGCAGTACTTC.

The chain uses TRBV27 and TRBJ2-6; D gene unclear. Germline CDR1 reads MNHEY; CDR2 reads SMNVEV (reference sequence). This CDR3 is 15 amino acids long. V lost 8 bases to trimming and J lost 4 bases, with 15 bases between them. The CDR3 protein is CASRHPSLGANVLTF. CDR3 in DNA: TGTGCCAGCCGCCATCCTAGTCTGGGGGCCAACGTCCTGACTTTC.

This clonotype was counted between two and nine times. The chain recombines TRBV6-1 with TRBJ1-6, with 9 bases matching TRBD1. This CDR3 is 17 amino acids long. V lost 7 bases to trimming and J lost 10 bases; unmatched junction nucleotides: 17. Germline V gene sequence: CDR1 MNHNS, CDR2 SASEGT. CDR3 DNA: TGTGCCAGCATCCCTTTGTTGGGGACAGGGCTTTGGTCACCCCTCCACTTT. Translated: CASIPLLGTGLWSPLHF.

This chain joins TRBV27 and TRBJ2-6; D gene uncertain. CDR1 and CDR2 from the germline V gene are MNHEY and SMNVEV (reference sequence). Trimming took 4 bases from V and 2 from J, leaving 6 bases between them. This CDR3 is built from 14 residues. CDR3 coding DNA: TGTGCCAGCAGTTCTGACCCTGGGGCCAACGTCCTGACTTTC. This translates into CASSSDPGANVLTF. The full variable domain, rest sourced from reference TRBV27 and TRBJ2-6, is EAQVTQNPRYLITVTGKKLTVTCSQNMNHEYMSWYRQDPGLGLRQIYYSMNVEVTDKGDVPEGYKVSRKEKRNFPLILESPSPNQTSLYFCASSSDPGANVLTFGAGSRLTVL.

CDR3: CASAGISYEQYF. For the CDR3, the DNA is TGTGCCAGCGCGGGCATCTCCTACGAGCAGTACTTC. The V call is TRBV12-3 or TRBV12-4, the J call TRBJ2-7; D perhaps matches TRBD2 (5 bases). V lost 8 bases and J 0 bases, leaving 8 bases between the germline ends. The length of the CDR3 is 12 residues.

This clonotype was seen a handful of times. The rearrangement links TRBV2 to TRBJ2-1, with TRBD2 identical over 8 bases. The V segment lost 8 bases and the J segment 9 bases; nucleotides outside the gene matches: 9. Germline values: CDR1 SNHLY, CDR2 FYNNEI. The CDR3 is 13 amino acids. The chain's CDR3 is CASGGLALSEQFF. The CDR3 DNA reads as TGTGCCAGCGGAGGACTAGCTTTGAGTGAGCAGTTCTTC.

Remarks on this clonotype: This may come from a read error, since a much larger clone is one base off. The chain joins TRBV10-3 to TRBJ2-1; D unresolved. This CDR3 has 14 residues. With 4 bases removed from V and 7 bases from J, the gap between germline ends came to 14 bases. The germline V gene has CDR1 ENHRY and CDR2 SYGVKD. CDR3 coding DNA: TGTGCCATCAGTGCTAATCCTCCTCCAAATGAGCAGTTCTTC. It encodes CAISANPPPNEQFF.

This clonotype was counted only a few times. The V call is TRBV12-3 or TRBV12-4, the J call TRBJ2-7; 8 positions match TRBD2. V gave up 3 bases and J gave up 4 bases; unmatched junction bases: 14. The CDR3 covers 17 residues. The CDR3 is CASSFLRSGTRPYEQYF. CDR3 in DNA: TGTGCCAGCAGTTTCCTTCGCTCCGGGACTAGACCGTACGAGCAGTACTTC.

The chain couples TRBV12-3 or TRBV12-4 to TRBJ1-5; possibly TRBD1 for D (6 bases). The V end lost 2 bases, the J end lost 4 bases, and 9 bases lay between the germline ends. The CDR3 contains 14 residues. CDR3 protein: CASSLLGANQPQHF. The CDR3 region has the DNA TGTGCCAGCAGTTTATTGGGGGCAAATCAGCCCCAGCATTTT.

This clonotype was observed a handful of times. This rearrangement joins TRBV29-1 to TRBJ2-3; D remains unclear. Looked up from germline, CDR1 is SQVTM and CDR2 is ANQGSEA. The CDR3 is made up of 14 amino acids. Trimming took 2 bases from V and 5 from J, leaving 14 bases between them. CDR3 DNA: TGCAGCGTTGAAAGTCTAGTTATCGGAGATACGCAGTATTTT. This encodes CSVESLVIGDTQYF.

The chain links TRBV11-2 to TRBJ2-1, with 7 bases that match TRBD2. The V gene end was trimmed by 3 bases and the J gene end by 2 bases; junction bases not matched to a gene: 1. Germline V gives CDR1 SGHAT, CDR2 FQNNGV. This CDR3 contains 14 residues. This chain's CDR3 is CASSFLAAYNEQFF. DNA of the CDR3: TGTGCCAGCAGCTTTCTAGCGGCCTACAATGAGCAGTTCTTC.

The chain links TRBV29-1 to TRBJ2-1; D possibly matches TRBD1 or TRBD2 (5 bases each). This CDR3 comprises 13 residues. Germline V CDR1 and CDR2: SQVTM, ANQGSEA. Trimming stripped 6 bases from V and 3 bases from J, with 12 bases between. In nucleotides, the CDR3 is TGCAGCGTATTTGGGGGAAGCTACAATGAGCAGTTCTTC. This sequence encodes CSVFGGSYNEQFF.

The V gene is TRBV7-9, the J gene TRBJ2-2; D ambiguous. There are 15 residues in the CDR3. The V end lost 1 base, the J end lost 4 bases, and 10 bases lay between the germline ends. Germline lookup yields CDR1 SEHNR and CDR2 FQNEAQ (reference sequence). CDR3 sequence reads: CASSLGSGTTGELFF. In nucleotides, the CDR3 is TGTGCCAGCAGCTTAGGGTCCGGAACCACCGGGGAGCTGTTTTTT.

The chain uses TRBV20-1 and TRBJ2-7; D remains unclear. The V end lost 6 bases, the J end lost 0 bases, and 9 bases lay between the germline ends. Germline assignment: CDR1 DFQATT and CDR2 SNEGSKA (reference sequence). CDR3 length: 12 amino acids. The CDR3 DNA sequence: TGCAGTGCCAATGACAACTCCTACGAGCAGTACTTC. Translation gives CSANDNSYEQYF.

This clonotype was observed a few times. The genes are TRBV14 and TRBJ2-7; D may correspond to TRBD1 or TRBD2 (6 bases each). The DNA end is more similar to TRBJ2-5, so the J call may be wrong. CDR1 and CDR2 (germline): SGHDN, FVKESK. The CDR3 consists of 13 residues. The DNA of the CDR3 is TGTGCCAGCAGCAGATGGGGGGCCGAGACCCAGTACTTC. Its protein is CASSRWGAETQYF.

This clonotype was recorded only once. This sequence joins TRBV6-2 or TRBV6-3 and TRBJ2-1; D may be TRBD1 (6 bases). Looked up from germline, CDR1 is MNHEY and CDR2 is SVGEGT. CDR3 length equals 12 residues. Trimming cost V 8 bases and J 4 bases, with 9 bases left between them. The CDR3 DNA is TGTGCCAGCCAAACAGGGTACAATGAGCAGTTCTTC. It specifies CASQTGYNEQFF.